This entry lists 28 T cell receptor beta chains sequenced from one sample in a study of blood T cell repertoires in COVID-19. Clones were read by immunoSEQ multiplex PCR, and TCRdb kept only the in-frame ones, dropping some. The sample consists of approximately 170,000 clones, roughly 88% of them appearing once. The sample comprised peripheral blood. These receptors were taken from a man at least 80 years old with COVID-19, enrolled during active disease.

This clone was seen a single time. The chain recombines TRBV19 with TRBJ1-1; a possible D gene is TRBD1 (6 bases). Germline lookup yields CDR1 LNHDA and CDR2 SQIVND (reference sequence). V was pared by 9 bases and J by 1 base, with 15 bases between. There are 14 residues in the CDR3. The DNA of the CDR3 is TGTGCCAGCCGCGCTCAAGGGGGGAACACTGAAGCTTTCTTT. This encodes CASRAQGGNTEAFF.

This rearrangement joins TRBV9 to TRBJ2-5; possibly TRBD2 for D (6 bases). This CDR3 is built from 15 residues. Germline lookup yields CDR1 SGDLS and CDR2 YYNGEE. The germline V and J ends were trimmed by 0 bases and 5 bases, with 14 bases remaining between them. The CDR3 here is CASSVAGGKRETQYF. The CDR3, as DNA: TGTGCCAGCAGCGTAGCCGGCGGGAAGAGGGAGACCCAGTACTTC.

The genes are TRBV11-2 and TRBJ2-2; 8 bases match TRBD2. Germline CDR1 is SGHAT and CDR2 is FQNNGV. V shed 4 bases, J shed 3 bases, and the junction held 4 bases outside the gene matches. The CDR3 runs 15 residues. The DNA for the CDR3 is TGTGCCAGCAGCTCGGGGGGGCCTGACACCGGGGAGCTGTTTTTT. It specifies CASSSGGPDTGELFF.

A single count supports this clone. The rearrangement uses TRBV29-1 and TRBJ1-1; TRBD1 agrees at 8 bases. The germline V gene encodes CDR1 SQVTM and CDR2 ANQGSEA. The CDR3 totals 12 residues. The trim removed 7 bases at V and 7 bases at J, leaving 8 bases unmatched. CDR3 sequence (DNA): TGCAGCGGAGGCAGGGGGCCTGATGAAGCTTTCTTT. Its protein product is CSGGRGPDEAFF.

The chain has TRBV7-2 and TRBJ1-3, with a possible D match to TRBD1 (6 bases). V lost 0 bases and J lost 3, with 9 bases in between. The CDR3 length is 15 residues. Germline V gene lookup returns CDR1 SGHTA and CDR2 FQGNSA. CDR3 coding DNA: TGTGCCAGCAGCTTAGCGGGGGCGCTTGGAAACACCATATATTTT. It specifies CASSLAGALGNTIYF. Full variable domain (missing parts from reference TRBV7-2 and TRBJ1-3): GAGVSQSPSNKVTEKGKDVELRCDPISGHTALYWYRQSLGQGLEFLIYFQGNSAPDKSGLPSDRFSAERTGGSVSTLTIQRTQQEDSAVYLCASSLAGALGNTIYFGEGSWLTVV.

The J gene is TRBJ1-2, the V gene TRBV28; D possibly corresponds to TRBD1 (6 bases). The CDR3 consists of 19 residues. The germline V gene encodes CDR1 MDHEN and CDR2 SYDVKM. Trimming took off 5 bases at V and 0 bases at J, with 25 bases between the two ends. The chain's CDR3 is CASSRGGGPTISSNYGYTF. In DNA, the CDR3 is TGTGCCAGCAGTCGAGGGGGGGGACCTACTATTTCCTCTAACTATGGCTACACCTTC.

This rearrangement joins TRBV5-4 to TRBJ1-1, with 8 bases fitting TRBD1. CDR1 is SGHNT, CDR2 YYREEE, per germline (reference sequence). This CDR3 comprises 14 residues. Trimming at V came to 3 bases and at J to 6 bases, leaving 7 bases not matched to a gene. The CDR3 loop is CASSSTGASAEAFF. The CDR3 coding sequence is TGTGCCAGCAGCTCGACAGGGGCGTCCGCTGAAGCTTTCTTT.

The gene calls are TRBV4-2 and TRBJ1-5; unclear D gene. In germline, CDR1 is LGHNA, CDR2 YNFKEQ. V lost 3 bases and J 8 bases, leaving 17 bases between the germline ends. This CDR3 region has 15 residues. Here the CDR3 reads CASSQHHDTQEPQHF. CDR3 in DNA: TGTGCCAGCAGCCAGCACCACGATACTCAGGAGCCCCAGCATTTT.

This chain joins TRBV6-2 or TRBV6-3 and TRBJ1-6; 7 bases line up with TRBD1. With 5 bases clipped from V and 7 bases from J, the junction kept 8 bases outside the gene matches. There are 15 residues in the CDR3. Per the germline V gene, CDR1 is MNHEY and CDR2 is SVGEGT. The CDR3 bases are TGTGCCAGCAGTCAAGGGGGCTTTCGGAATTCACCCCTCCACTTT. Its translation: CASSQGGFRNSPLHF.

The V call is TRBV6-2 or TRBV6-3, the J call TRBJ1-5; 7 bases line up with TRBD1. The CDR3 spans 16 residues. Trimming at V came to 2 bases and at J to 1 base, leaving 5 bases not matched to a gene. The germline V gene encodes CDR1 MNHEY and CDR2 SVGEGT. CDR3 DNA: TGTGCCAGCAGTTACGAGTACAGGGGAAGCAATCAGCCCCAGCATTTT. It codes for CASSYEYRGSNQPQHF.

The table lists this clone with a few counts. The chain couples TRBV19 to TRBJ1-3; D is uncertain. Per the germline V gene, CDR1 is LNHDA and CDR2 is SQIVND (reference sequence). The CDR3 has 13 residues. V was cut by 7 bases and J by 0 bases, with 7 bases left in between. This chain's CDR3 is CASTTVSGNTIYF. The CDR3 region has the DNA TGTGCCAGTACGACTGTCTCTGGAAACACCATATATTTT.

V is TRBV25-1 and J is TRBJ2-7; D is ambiguous. Looked up from germline, CDR1 is MGHDK and CDR2 is SYGVNS. Trimming removed 7 bases at V and 3 bases at J, with 10 bases between. The CDR3 totals 12 residues. As DNA, the CDR3 is TGTGCCAGCACCTCCGCGATCTACGAGCAGTACTTC. Encoded protein: CASTSAIYEQYF.

The chain employs TRBV4-1 and TRBJ1-2; TRBD1 agrees at 10 bases. CDR3 size: 15 residues. V lost 5 bases to trimming and J lost 1 base; unmatched junction nucleotides: 4. The germline CDR1 and CDR2 sequences are MGHRA and YSYEKL. In DNA form, the CDR3 reads TGCGCCAGCAGCTCCCGGGACAGGGGTAACTATGGCTACACCTTC. It codes for CASSSRDRGNYGYTF.

Here the CDR3 DNA reads TGTGCCAGCAGCTTAAAGGGAGGGGGGCATAGCAATCAGCCCCAGCATTTT. Translation: CASSLKGGGHSNQPQHF. The J gene is TRBJ1-5, the V gene TRBV13, with a possible D match to TRBD1 (6 bases). The CDR3 spans 17 residues. The germline CDR1 and CDR2 sequences are PRHDT and FYEKMQ (reference sequence). Trimming pared 2 bases from V and 0 bases from J, leaving 14 bases between.

The J gene is TRBJ2-1, the V gene TRBV14; 7 bases are a match to TRBD2. The V segment lost 0 bases and the J segment 7 bases; nucleotides outside the gene matches: 6. Germline CDR1 SGHDN, CDR2 FVKESK. This CDR3 region has 15 residues. As DNA, the CDR3 is TGTGCCAGCAGCCAAGATCGGTGGGGGGGGAATGAGCAGTTCTTC. This codes for CASSQDRWGGNEQFF.

V is TRBV9 and J is TRBJ1-5; D is unresolved. Germline V gene data show CDR1 as SGDLS and CDR2 as YYNGEE. V lost 4 bases to trimming and J lost 3 bases, with 14 bases between them. The CDR3 has 15 amino acids. The CDR3 DNA reads TGTGCCAGCAGCTACACCGGAGAGGCCAATCAGCCCCAGCATTTT. Translation: CASSYTGEANQPQHF.

The chain joins TRBV10-3 to TRBJ2-3; 10 bases match TRBD1. The CDR3 spans 17 residues. The V gene's germline CDR1 is ENHRY and CDR2 SYGVKD. V lost 0 bases, J lost 3 bases, and 6 bases stayed unmatched. Here the CDR3 DNA reads TGTGCCATCAGTGAGTCGCTGGACAGGGGGATGACAGATACGCAGTATTTT. It specifies CAISESLDRGMTDTQYF.

The rearrangement uses TRBV6-6 and TRBJ2-7; D perhaps matches TRBD2 (5 bases). Between the trimmed V and J ends, which lost 0 bases and 3 bases, there was a span of 12 bases. Per germline, CDR1 MNHNY and CDR2 SVGAGI (reference sequence). The CDR3 loop spans 15 amino acids. CDR3: CASSYSTGRNYEQYF. CDR3 nucleotide sequence: TGTGCCAGCAGTTACTCAACGGGAAGGAACTACGAGCAGTACTTC.

The V call is TRBV10-1, the J call TRBJ1-1; D perhaps matches TRBD1 (5 bases). CDR3 length equals 14 residues. Germline values: CDR1 WNHNN, CDR2 SYGVQD (reference sequence). The V gene lost 4 bases and the J gene lost 4 bases, with 13 bases spanning the gap. CDR3 sequence: CASSAAGIGTEAFF. As DNA, the CDR3 is TGCGCCAGCAGTGCGGCAGGGATTGGCACTGAAGCTTTCTTT.

There are a few counts of this clone. J is TRBJ2-1 and V is TRBV5-1; 7 positions match TRBD1. The germline CDR1 and CDR2 sequences are SGHRS and YFSETQ. The V and J ends lost 4 bases and 3 bases, in that order; junction bases with no gene match: 4. The CDR3 has 14 amino acids. CDR3 protein: CASSGDRHYNEQFF. Written as DNA, the CDR3 is TGCGCCAGCAGCGGGGACAGACACTACAATGAGCAGTTCTTC.

The chain has TRBV7-9 and TRBJ1-2; D is perhaps TRBD1 (6 bases). V shed 2 bases and J shed 7 bases, with 14 bases lying between them. This CDR3 has 14 amino acids. Germline assignment: CDR1 SEHNR and CDR2 FQNEAQ (reference sequence). CDR3 bases: TGTGCCAGCAGCTTACAGGCAGGGGTTGGTGGCTACACCTTC. Translating gives CASSLQAGVGGYTF.

The chain employs TRBV4-3 and TRBJ1-4, with D hard to call. CDR1 is LGHNA and CDR2 is YSLEER in the germline V gene. V was clipped by 3 bases and J by 0 bases, with 5 bases between them. The CDR3 runs to 14 residues. CDR3 sequence (DNA): TGCGCCAGCAGCCAGGCTGCAACTAATGAAAAACTGTTTTTT. Translated: CASSQAATNEKLFF.

V gene TRBV11-1 combines with J gene TRBJ2-7, with TRBD2 matching 12 bases. J lost 3 bases, V lost 5 bases, and 5 bases had no gene match. In germline, CDR1 is SGHAT, CDR2 FQDESV (reference sequence). The CDR3 consists of 15 residues. This chain's CDR3 is CASSPLAGGLYEQYF. For the CDR3, the DNA is TGTGCCAGCAGCCCACTAGCGGGGGGCCTCTACGAGCAGTACTTC.

In its sample, this clone was seen a few times. This sequence joins TRBV19 and TRBJ2-2; a possible D gene is TRBD2 (6 bases). The CDR3 contains 17 residues. V lost 4 bases and J lost 3, with 18 bases in between. Germline V gives CDR1 LNHDA, CDR2 SQIVND (reference sequence). The CDR3 sequence is CASSTRRGGLDTGELFF. In DNA form, the CDR3 reads TGTGCCAGTAGTACGCGACGAGGAGGGCTGGACACCGGGGAGCTGTTTTTT.

The V call is TRBV2, the J call TRBJ2-5, with 9 bases matching TRBD1. Germline V gives CDR1 SNHLY, CDR2 FYNNEI. J gave up 2 bases and V 0 bases, and 4 bases lay outside the gene matches. The CDR3 loop spans 16 amino acids. The CDR3 loop reads CASSEASGTGQETQYF. Written as DNA, the CDR3 is TGTGCCAGCAGTGAAGCGTCCGGGACAGGGCAAGAGACCCAGTACTTC.

CDR3: CASSPGGITDTQYF. In DNA, the CDR3 is TGTGCCAGCAGCCCCGGGGGAATCACAGATACGCAGTATTTT. This chain links TRBV4-2 with TRBJ2-3; D is possibly TRBD2 (6 bases). The CDR3 extends over 14 amino acids. The germline V gene has CDR1 LGHNA and CDR2 YNFKEQ. V was trimmed by 4 bases and J by 2 bases, leaving 10 bases between them.

J is TRBJ1-1 and V is TRBV12-3 or TRBV12-4, with D unclear. CDR3 length: 13 amino acids. Deletions cut 6 bases from V and 2 bases from J, with 10 bases between. DNA for the CDR3: TGTGCCAGCAGCCAGACTGTTAACACTGAAGCTTTCTTT. It specifies CASSQTVNTEAFF.

This chain connects TRBV6-6 to TRBJ2-2; D is uncertain. V was trimmed by 6 bases and J by 3 bases, leaving 5 bases between them. The CDR3 runs to 12 residues. Per germline, CDR1 MNHNY and CDR2 SVGAGI (reference sequence). The CDR3: CASSLYTGELFF. In DNA form, the CDR3 reads TGTGCCAGCAGCCTCTACACCGGGGAGCTGTTTTTT.